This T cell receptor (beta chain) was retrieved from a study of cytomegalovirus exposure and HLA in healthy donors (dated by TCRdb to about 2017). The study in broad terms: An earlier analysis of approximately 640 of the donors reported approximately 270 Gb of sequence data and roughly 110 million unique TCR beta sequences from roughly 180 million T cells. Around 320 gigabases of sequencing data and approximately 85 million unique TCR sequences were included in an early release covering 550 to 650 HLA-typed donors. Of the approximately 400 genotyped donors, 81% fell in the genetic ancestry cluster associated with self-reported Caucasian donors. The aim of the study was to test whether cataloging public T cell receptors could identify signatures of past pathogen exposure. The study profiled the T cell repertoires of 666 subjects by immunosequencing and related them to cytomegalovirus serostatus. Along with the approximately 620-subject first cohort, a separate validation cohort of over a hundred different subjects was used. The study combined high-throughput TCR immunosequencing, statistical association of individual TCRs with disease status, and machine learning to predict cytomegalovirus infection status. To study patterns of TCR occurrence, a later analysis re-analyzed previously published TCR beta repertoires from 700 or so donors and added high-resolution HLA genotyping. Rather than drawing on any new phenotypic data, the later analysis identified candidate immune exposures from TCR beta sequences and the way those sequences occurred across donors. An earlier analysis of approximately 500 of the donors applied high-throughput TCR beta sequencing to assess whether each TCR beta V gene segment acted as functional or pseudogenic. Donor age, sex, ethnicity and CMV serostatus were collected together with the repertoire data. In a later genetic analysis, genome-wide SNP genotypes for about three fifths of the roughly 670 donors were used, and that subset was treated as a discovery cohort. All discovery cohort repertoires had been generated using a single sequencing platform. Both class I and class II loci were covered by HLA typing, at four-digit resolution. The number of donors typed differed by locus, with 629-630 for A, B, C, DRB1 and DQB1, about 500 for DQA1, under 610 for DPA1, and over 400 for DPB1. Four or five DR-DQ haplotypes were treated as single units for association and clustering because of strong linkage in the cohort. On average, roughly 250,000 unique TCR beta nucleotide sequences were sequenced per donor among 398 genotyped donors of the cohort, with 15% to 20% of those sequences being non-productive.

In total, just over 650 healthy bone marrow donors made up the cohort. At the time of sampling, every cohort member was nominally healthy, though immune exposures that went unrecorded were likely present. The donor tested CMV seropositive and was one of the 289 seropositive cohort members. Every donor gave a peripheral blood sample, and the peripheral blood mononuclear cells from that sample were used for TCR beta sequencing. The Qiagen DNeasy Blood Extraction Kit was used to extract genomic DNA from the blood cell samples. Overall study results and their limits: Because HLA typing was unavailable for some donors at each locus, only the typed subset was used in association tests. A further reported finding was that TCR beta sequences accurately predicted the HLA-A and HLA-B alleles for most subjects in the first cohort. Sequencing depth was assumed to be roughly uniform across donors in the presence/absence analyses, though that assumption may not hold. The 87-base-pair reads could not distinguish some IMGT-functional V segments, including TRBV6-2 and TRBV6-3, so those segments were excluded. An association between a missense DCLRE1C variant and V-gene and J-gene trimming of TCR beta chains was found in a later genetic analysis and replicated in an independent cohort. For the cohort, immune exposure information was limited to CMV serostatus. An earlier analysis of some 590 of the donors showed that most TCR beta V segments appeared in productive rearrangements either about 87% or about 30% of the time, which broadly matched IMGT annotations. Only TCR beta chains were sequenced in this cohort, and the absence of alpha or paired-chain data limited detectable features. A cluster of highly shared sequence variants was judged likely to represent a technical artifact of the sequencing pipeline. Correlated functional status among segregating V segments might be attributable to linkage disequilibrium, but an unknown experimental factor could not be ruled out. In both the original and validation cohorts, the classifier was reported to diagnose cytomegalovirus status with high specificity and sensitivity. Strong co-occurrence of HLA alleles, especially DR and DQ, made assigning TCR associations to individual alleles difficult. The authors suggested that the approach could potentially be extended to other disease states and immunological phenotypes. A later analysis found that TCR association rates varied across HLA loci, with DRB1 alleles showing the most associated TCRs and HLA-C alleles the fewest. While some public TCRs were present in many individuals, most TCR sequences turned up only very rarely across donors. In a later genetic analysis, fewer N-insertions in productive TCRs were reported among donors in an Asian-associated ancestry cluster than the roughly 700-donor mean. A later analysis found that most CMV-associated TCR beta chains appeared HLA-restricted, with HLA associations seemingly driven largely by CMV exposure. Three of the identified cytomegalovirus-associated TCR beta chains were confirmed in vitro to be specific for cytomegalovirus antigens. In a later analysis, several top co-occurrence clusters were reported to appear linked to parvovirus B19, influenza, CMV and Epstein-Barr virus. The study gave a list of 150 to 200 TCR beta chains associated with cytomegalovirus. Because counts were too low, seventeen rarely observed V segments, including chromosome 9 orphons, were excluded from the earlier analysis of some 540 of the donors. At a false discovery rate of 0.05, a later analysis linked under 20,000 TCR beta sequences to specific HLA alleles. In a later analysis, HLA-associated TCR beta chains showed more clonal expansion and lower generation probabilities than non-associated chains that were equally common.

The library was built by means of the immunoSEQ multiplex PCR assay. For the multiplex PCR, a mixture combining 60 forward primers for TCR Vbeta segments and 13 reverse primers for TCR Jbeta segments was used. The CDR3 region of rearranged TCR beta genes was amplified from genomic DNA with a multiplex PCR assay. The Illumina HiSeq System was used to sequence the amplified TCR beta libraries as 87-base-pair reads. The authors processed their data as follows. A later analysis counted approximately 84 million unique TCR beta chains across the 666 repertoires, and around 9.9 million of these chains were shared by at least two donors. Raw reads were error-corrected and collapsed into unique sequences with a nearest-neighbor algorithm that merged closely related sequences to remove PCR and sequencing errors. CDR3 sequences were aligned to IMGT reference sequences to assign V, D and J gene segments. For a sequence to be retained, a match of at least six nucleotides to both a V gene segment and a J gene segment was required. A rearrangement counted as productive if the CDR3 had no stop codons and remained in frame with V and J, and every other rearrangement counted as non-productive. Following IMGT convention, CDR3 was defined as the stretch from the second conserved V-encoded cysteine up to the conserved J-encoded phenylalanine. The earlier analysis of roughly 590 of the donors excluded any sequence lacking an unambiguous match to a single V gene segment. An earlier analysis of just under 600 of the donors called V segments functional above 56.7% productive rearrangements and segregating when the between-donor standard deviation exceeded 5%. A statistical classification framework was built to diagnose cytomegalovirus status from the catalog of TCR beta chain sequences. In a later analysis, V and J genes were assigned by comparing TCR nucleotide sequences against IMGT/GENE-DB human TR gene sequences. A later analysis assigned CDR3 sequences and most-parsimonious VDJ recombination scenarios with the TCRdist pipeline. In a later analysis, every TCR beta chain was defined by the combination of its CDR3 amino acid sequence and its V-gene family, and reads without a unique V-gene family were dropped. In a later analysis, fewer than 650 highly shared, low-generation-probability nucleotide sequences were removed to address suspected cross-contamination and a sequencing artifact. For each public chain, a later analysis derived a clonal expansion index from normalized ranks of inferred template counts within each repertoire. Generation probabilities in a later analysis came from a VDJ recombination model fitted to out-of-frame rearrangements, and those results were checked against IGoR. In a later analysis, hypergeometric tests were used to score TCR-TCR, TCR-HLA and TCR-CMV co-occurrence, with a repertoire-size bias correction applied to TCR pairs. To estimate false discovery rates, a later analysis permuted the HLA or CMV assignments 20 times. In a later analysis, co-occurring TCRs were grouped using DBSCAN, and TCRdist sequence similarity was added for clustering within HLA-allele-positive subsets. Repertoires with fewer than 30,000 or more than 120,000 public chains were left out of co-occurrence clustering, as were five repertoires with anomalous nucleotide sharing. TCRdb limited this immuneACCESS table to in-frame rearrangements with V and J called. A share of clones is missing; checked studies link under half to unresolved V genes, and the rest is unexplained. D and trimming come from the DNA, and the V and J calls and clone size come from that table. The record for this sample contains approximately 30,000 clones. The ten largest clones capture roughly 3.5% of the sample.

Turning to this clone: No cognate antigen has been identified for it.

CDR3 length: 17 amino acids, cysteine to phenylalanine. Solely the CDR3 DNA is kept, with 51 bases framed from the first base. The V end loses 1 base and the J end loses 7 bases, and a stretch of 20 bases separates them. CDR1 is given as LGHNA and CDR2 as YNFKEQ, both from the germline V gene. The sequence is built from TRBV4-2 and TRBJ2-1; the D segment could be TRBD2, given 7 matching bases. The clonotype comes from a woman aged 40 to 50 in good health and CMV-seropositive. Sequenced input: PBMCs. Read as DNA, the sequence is TGTGCCAGCAGCCAAGGAGCGTTAACAGGGAGGGGAAATGAGCAGTTCTTC. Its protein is CASSQGALTGRGNEQFF.